This is a list of T cell receptor beta chains from one sample in a study of cytomegalovirus exposure and HLA in healthy donors. The protocol was immunoSEQ multiplex PCR, while the TCRdb copy is restricted to in-frame clones and leaves out a portion. The data contain approximately 150,000 clones, around 63% of them singletons. The material sequenced was PBMCs. These receptors were collected from a woman aged 18 to 35 in good health and CMV-seropositive. CDR3s include the opening cysteine and the closing phenylalanine or tryptophan. The order of the fields is J gene, V gene, clone size, D gene, CDR3 protein, CDR3 DNA. A D gene is named only where the DNA matches it firmly. Some rows have no size entry. The others give once, few or many, or a class for an expanded clone.

TRBJ2-5 | TRBV6-4 | - | TRBD2 | CAPGRGERQETQYF | TGTGCCCCCGGGCGGGGGGAGAGACAAGAGACCCAGTACTTC
TRBJ2-3 | TRBV10-3 | once | TRBD1 | CAISGDRGGDTQYF | TGTGCCATCAGTGGGGACAGGGGCGGAGATACGCAGTATTTT
TRBJ2-3 | TRBV5-4 | - | TRBD1 | CASGRGQLYTDTQYF | TGTGCCAGCGGACGGGGACAGCTTTACACAGATACGCAGTATTTT
TRBJ2-5 | TRBV5-8 | - | - | CASSGGRRDSETQYF | TGTGCCAGCAGCGGCGGTCGGAGGGATTCGGAGACCCAGTACTTC
TRBJ1-1 | TRBV27 | once | TRBD1 | CASSPRTGRWTEAFF | TGTGCCAGCAGTCCCCGGACAGGAAGATGGACTGAAGCTTTCTTT
TRBJ1-5 | TRBV7-8 | few | TRBD1 | CASSVMFLTGSNQPQHF | TGTGCCAGCAGCGTTATGTTCTTGACAGGGTCCAATCAGCCCCAGCATTTT
TRBJ2-3 | TRBV9 | - | - | CASSVGRSGSDTQYF | TGTGCCAGCAGCGTAGGTAGGAGCGGGTCAGATACGCAGTATTTT
TRBJ1-2 | TRBV6-7 | - | - | CASSYPGGTDYGYTF | TGTGCCAGCAGTTACCCCGGGGGTACGGACTATGGCTACACCTTC
TRBJ1-5 | TRBV6-1 | - | - | CASSDAGRQPQHF | TGTGCCAGCAGTGATGCGGGGCGGCAGCCCCAGCATTTT
TRBJ2-5 | TRBV30 | once | TRBD1 | CAWSPGTALYQETQYF | TGTGCCTGGAGCCCCGGGACAGCCCTGTACCAAGAGACCCAGTACTTC
TRBJ2-6 | TRBV5-1 | few | - | CASSLSVAGANVLTF | TGCGCCAGCAGCTTGTCGGTAGCTGGGGCCAACGTCCTGACTTTC
TRBJ2-7 | TRBV18 | - | TRBD2 | CASSPRASGYEQYF | TGTGCCAGCTCACCCCGTGCTAGCGGCTACGAGCAGTACTTC
TRBJ1-4 | TRBV7-9 | - | - | CASSFWAGEKLFF | TGTGCCAGCAGCTTCTGGGCGGGTGAAAAACTGTTTTTT
TRBJ2-7 | TRBV28 | - | TRBD1 | CASSKGGTGTYEQYF | TGTGCCAGCAGCAAAGGGGGGACAGGGACCTACGAGCAGTACTTC
TRBJ1-5 | TRBV28 | - | - | CASKTGHQPQHF | TGTGCCAGCAAAACAGGACATCAGCCCCAGCATTTT
TRBJ1-2 | TRBV28 | - | - | CASRGGARGYTF | TGTGCCAGCCGCGGAGGGGCGCGTGGCTACACCTTC
TRBJ1-2 | TRBV7-2 | - | TRBD1 | CASSDPGQGIEGYTF | TGTGCCAGCAGCGACCCGGGACAGGGGATAGAGGGCTACACCTTC
TRBJ2-5 | TRBV6-5 | - | TRBD1 | CASSIRQGRGVTQYF | TGTGCCAGCAGTATTCGACAGGGCCGAGGAGTGACCCAGTACTTC
TRBJ1-2 | TRBV7-2 | few | TRBD1 | CASTSGQGAYGYTF | TGTGCCAGCACCTCAGGACAGGGGGCATATGGCTACACCTTC
TRBJ1-1 | TRBV30 | - | - | CAWSVQGYSEAFF | TGTGCCTGGAGTGTACAGGGTTACTCTGAAGCTTTCTTT
TRBJ2-2 | TRBV4-2 | - | - | CASSAQGSNTGELFF | TGTGCCAGCAGCGCGCAGGGGTCGAACACCGGGGAGCTGTTTTTT
TRBJ1-2 | TRBV19 | few | - | CASRRVDLNYGYTF | TGTGCCAGTCGGCGGGTGGACCTTAACTATGGCTACACCTTC
TRBJ2-1 | TRBV7-7 | - | TRBD2 | CASSPGLENEQFF | TGTGCTAGCAGCCCCGGACTAGAAAATGAGCAGTTCTTC
TRBJ1-5 | TRBV6-6 | few | - | CASSPTLNSNQPQHF | TGTGCCAGCAGTCCTACTCTAAATAGCAATCAGCCCCAGCATTTT
TRBJ2-5 | TRBV19 | - | - | CASSIVGGGAGETQYF | TGTGCCAGTAGTATAGTTGGAGGGGGGGCCGGGGAGACCCAGTACTTC
TRBJ2-7 | TRBV7-6 | - | TRBD1 | CASSLSWDRSSYEQYF | TGTGCCAGCAGCCTTAGTTGGGACAGGAGCTCCTACGAGCAGTACTTC
TRBJ2-1 | TRBV27 | - | - | CASSTGDEQFF | TGTGCCAGCAGTACCGGGGATGAGCAGTTCTTC
TRBJ2-3 | TRBV11-3 | - | - | CASSLHAGATDTQYF | TGTGCCAGCAGCTTACACGCGGGGGCCACAGATACGCAGTATTTT
TRBJ2-5 | TRBV5-1 | - | - | CASSLLTGFRVETQYF | TGCGCCAGCAGCCTCCTGACAGGCTTCAGGGTAGAGACCCAGTACTTC
TRBJ1-1 | TRBV9 | - | - | CASSESPRRTEAFF | TGTGCCAGCAGCGAAAGCCCAAGGAGAACTGAAGCTTTCTTT
TRBJ2-3 | TRBV7-2 | - | TRBD2 | CASSLGRGTSGADTQYF | TGTGCCAGCAGCTTAGGGAGGGGGACTAGCGGGGCGGATACGCAGTATTTT
TRBJ2-1 | TRBV6-6 | - | TRBD2 | CASSSGTSGVYEQFF | TGTGCCAGCAGCTCCGGGACTAGCGGGGTTTATGAGCAGTTCTTC
TRBJ1-3 | TRBV19 | - | - | CASTVGGINHGNTIYF | TGTGCCAGTACCGTGGGAGGGATAAACCATGGAAACACCATATATTTT
TRBJ2-7 | TRBV10-3 | - | - | CAISATKTTLSFVQYF | TGTGCCATCAGTGCCACAAAGACAACCTTGAGCTTTGTGCAGTACTTC
TRBJ2-2 | TRBV5-6 | - | TRBD1 | CASSDWTGPGELFF | TGTGCCAGCAGCGATTGGACAGGGCCCGGGGAGCTGTTTTTT
TRBJ2-7 | TRBV9 | few | - | CASSGTDAYEQYF | TGTGCCAGCAGCGGGACAGATGCCTACGAGCAGTACTTC
TRBJ1-2 | TRBV4-1 | - | - | CASGQGETGRNYTF | TGCGCCAGCGGCCAGGGTGAAACAGGGAGAAACTACACCTTC
TRBJ2-7 | TRBV19 | - | - | CASSRESSYEQYF | TGTGCCAGTAGTAGGGAGAGCTCCTACGAGCAGTACTTC
TRBJ2-2 | TRBV11-3 | - | TRBD1 | CASGETGGPGELFF | TGTGCCAGCGGTGAAACAGGGGGACCCGGGGAGCTGTTTTTT
TRBJ2-3 | TRBV19 | - | - | CASSISDTQYF | TGTGCCAGTAGTATCTCAGATACGCAGTATTTT
TRBJ2-7 | TRBV21-1 | few | - | CASSPDSAQDGVPYEQYF | TGTGCCAGCAGCCCCGACTCCGCCCAAGATGGAGTCCCCTACGAGCAGTACTTC
TRBJ1-5 | TRBV7-9 | - | - | CASGPSGSNQPQHF | TGTGCCAGCGGCCCGTCCGGGAGCAATCAGCCCCAGCATTTT
TRBJ2-5 | TRBV10-2 | - | TRBD2 | CASSDGPLAGDLTRETQYF | TGCGCCAGCAGTGACGGCCCTCTAGCGGGAGATCTTACGAGGGAGACCCAGTACTTC
TRBJ2-5 | TRBV4-2 | few | TRBD2 | CASSQFGGAGQETQYF | TGTGCCAGCAGCCAGTTCGGGGGGGCCGGGCAAGAGACCCAGTACTTC
TRBJ1-2 | TRBV30 | - | TRBD1 | CAWSTTGKYGYTF | TGTGCCTGGAGTACGACAGGGAAGTATGGCTACACCTTC
TRBJ2-7 | TRBV5-1 | few | - | CASSGDPRAEQYF | TGCGCCAGCAGTGGCGATCCCAGGGCCGAGCAGTACTTC
TRBJ1-3 | TRBV6-5 | few | - | CASRNPGAVNTIYF | TGTGCCAGCAGAAACCCGGGAGCAGTAAACACCATATATTTT
TRBJ1-6 | TRBV2 | - | - | CASDATGSKGTNSPLHF | TGTGCCAGCGACGCGACAGGAAGCAAAGGAACTAATTCACCCCTCCACTTT
TRBJ2-7 | TRBV4-3 | - | TRBD1 | CASSTDRDRSYEQYF | TGCGCCAGCAGCACTGACAGGGACCGTTCCTACGAGCAGTACTTC
TRBJ2-3 | TRBV5-1 | few | TRBD1 | CASSLAGGSGTDTQYF | TGCGCCAGCAGCTTGGCAGGGGGCTCAGGCACAGATACGCAGTATTTT
TRBJ1-2 | TRBV5-6 | - | - | CASSLVYAGYGYTF | TGTGCCAGCAGCTTGGTCTACGCAGGCTATGGCTACACCTTC
TRBJ1-2 | TRBV9 | few | - | CASSAQGRANYGYTF | TGTGCCAGCAGCGCCCAGGGAAGGGCTAACTATGGCTACACCTTC
TRBJ1-5 | TRBV10-3 | - | - | CAISDSGVQPQHF | TGTGCCATCAGTGACTCAGGTGTTCAGCCCCAGCATTTT